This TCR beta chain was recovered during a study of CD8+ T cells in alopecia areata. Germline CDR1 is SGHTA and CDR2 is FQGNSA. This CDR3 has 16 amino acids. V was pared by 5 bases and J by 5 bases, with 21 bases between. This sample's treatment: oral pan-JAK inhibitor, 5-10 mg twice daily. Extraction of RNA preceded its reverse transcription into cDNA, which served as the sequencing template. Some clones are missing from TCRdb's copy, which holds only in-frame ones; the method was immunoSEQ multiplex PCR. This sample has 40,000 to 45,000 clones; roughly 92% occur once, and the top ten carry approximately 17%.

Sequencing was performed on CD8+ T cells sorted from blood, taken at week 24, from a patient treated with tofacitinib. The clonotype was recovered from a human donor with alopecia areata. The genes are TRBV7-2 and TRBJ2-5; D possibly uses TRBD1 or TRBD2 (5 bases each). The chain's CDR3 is CASSRTSRGAAETQYF. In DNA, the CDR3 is TGTGCCAGCAGCCGGACTTCTAGAGGGGCGGCGGAGACCCAGTACTTC. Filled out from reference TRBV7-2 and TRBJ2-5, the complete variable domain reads GAGVSQSPSNKVTEKGKDVELRCDPISGHTALYWYRQSLGQGLEFLIYFQGNSAPDKSGLPSDRFSAERTGGSVSTLTIQRTQQEDSAVYLCASSRTSRGAAETQYFGPGTRLLVL.